A selection of T cell receptor beta chains follows, all from one sample in a study of early T cells in non-severe SARS-CoV-2 infection. TCRdb re-analysed the 5' RACE reads in MiXCR, keeping a single row per CDR3 protein. Of tens of thousands of distinct CDR3 sequences listed, 8% to 13% are singletons. The sample comprised whole blood. Every receptor here comes from an adult who was a healthcare worker with PCR-confirmed SARS-CoV-2 infection or an uninfected control (not recorded which). Each CDR3 is given with its conserved first and last residue. The D gene is left open where the match is weak. Size values are once, few and many counts, or a class for expanded clones, and some rows have none.

v_gene: TRBV6-5; j_gene: TRBJ2-5; d_gene: .; abundance: many; CDR3aa: CASSYRDQETQYF; CDR3nt: TGTGCCAGCAGTTACCGAGACCAAGAGACCCAGTACTTC
v_gene: TRBV9; j_gene: TRBJ1-2; d_gene: TRBD1; abundance: many; CDR3aa: CASSSTGGQGYGYTF; CDR3nt: TGTGCCAGCAGCTCGACAGGGGGCCAAGGCTATGGCTACACCTTC
v_gene: TRBV7-2; j_gene: TRBJ2-5; d_gene: TRBD2; abundance: .; CDR3aa: CASSGGLAGVETQYF; CDR3nt: TGTGCCAGCAGTGGCGGACTAGCGGGAGTAGAGACCCAGTACTTC
v_gene: TRBV2; j_gene: TRBJ2-7; d_gene: .; abundance: .; CDR3aa: CASSVGQGGYEQYF; CDR3nt: TGTGCCAGCAGTGTAGGGCAGGGAGGATACGAGCAGTACTTC
v_gene: TRBV3-1; j_gene: TRBJ2-7; d_gene: TRBD1; abundance: .; CDR3aa: CASSHPGQGADEQYF; CDR3nt: TGTGCCAGCAGCCATCCAGGACAGGGGGCGGACGAGCAGTACTTC
v_gene: TRBV19; j_gene: TRBJ2-7; d_gene: TRBD2; abundance: many; CDR3aa: CASSIGAGGVYEQYF; CDR3nt: TGTGCCAGTAGTATAGGAGCGGGGGGCGTCTACGAGCAGTACTTC
v_gene: TRBV7-6; j_gene: TRBJ2-7; d_gene: .; abundance: few; CDR3aa: CASSLGDSLSYEQYF; CDR3nt: TGTGCCAGCAGCTTAGGGGATAGTCTGAGCTACGAGCAGTACTTC
v_gene: TRBV20-1; j_gene: TRBJ2-1; d_gene: .; abundance: few; CDR3aa: CSARGVSYNEQFF; CDR3nt: TGCAGTGCTAGAGGCGTCTCCTACAATGAGCAGTTCTTC
v_gene: TRBV2; j_gene: TRBJ1-1; d_gene: .; abundance: .; CDR3aa: CASSVFGTENTEAFF; CDR3nt: TGTGCCAGCAGTGTATTCGGGACGGAAAACACTGAAGCTTTCTTT
v_gene: TRBV18; j_gene: TRBJ1-1; d_gene: .; abundance: few; CDR3aa: CASSPEVLNTEAFF; CDR3nt: TGTGCCAGCTCACCAGAGGTTTTAAACACTGAAGCCTTCTTT
v_gene: TRBV12-3/TRBV12-4; j_gene: TRBJ2-7; d_gene: .; abundance: .; CDR3aa: CASRQSATGNEQYF; CDR3nt: TGTGCCAGCAGACAATCGGCGACAGGTAACGAGCAGTACTTC
v_gene: TRBV18; j_gene: TRBJ2-5; d_gene: .; abundance: many; CDR3aa: CASSPNAIARETQYF; CDR3nt: TGTGCCAGCTCACCCAATGCGATTGCCAGAGAGACCCAGTACTTC
v_gene: TRBV2; j_gene: TRBJ1-5; d_gene: TRBD1; abundance: many; CDR3aa: CASRRGQNQPQHF; CDR3nt: TGTGCCAGCCGGAGGGGGCAGAATCAGCCCCAGCATTTT
v_gene: TRBV29-1; j_gene: TRBJ2-5; d_gene: .; abundance: .; CDR3aa: CSSQQGFQETQYF; CDR3nt: TGCAGCAGTCAACAGGGATTCCAAGAGACCCAGTACTTC
v_gene: TRBV6-5; j_gene: TRBJ1-6; d_gene: TRBD1; abundance: few; CDR3aa: CASSYVATGATYNSPLHF; CDR3nt: TGTGCCAGCAGTTATGTCGCGACAGGGGCAACCTATAATTCACCCCTCCACTTT
v_gene: TRBV12-3/TRBV12-4; j_gene: TRBJ1-1; d_gene: .; abundance: few; CDR3aa: CASDGGIGKNTEAFF; CDR3nt: TGTGCCAGCGATGGGGGGATAGGGAAAAACACTGAAGCTTTCTTT
v_gene: TRBV29-1; j_gene: TRBJ2-3; d_gene: .; abundance: .; CDR3aa: CSVDAGTDTQYF; CDR3nt: TGCAGCGTTGATGCAGGCACAGATACGCAGTATTTT
v_gene: TRBV29-1; j_gene: TRBJ2-7; d_gene: .; abundance: few; CDR3aa: CSVEEEQGYEQYF; CDR3nt: TGCAGCGTTGAAGAGGAGCAGGGCTACGAGCAGTACTTC
v_gene: TRBV4-2; j_gene: TRBJ1-1; d_gene: .; abundance: few; CDR3aa: CASSRSSPPGEAFF; CDR3nt: TGTGCCAGCAGCCGCTCATCCCCCCCAGGGGAAGCTTTCTTT
v_gene: TRBV5-1; j_gene: TRBJ2-1; d_gene: TRBD1; abundance: .; CDR3aa: CASSPGTGAPDEQFF; CDR3nt: TGCGCCAGCAGCCCCGGGACAGGGGCTCCCGATGAGCAGTTCTTC
v_gene: TRBV29-1; j_gene: TRBJ2-1; d_gene: .; abundance: .; CDR3aa: CSVKSGYNEQFF; CDR3nt: TGCAGCGTTAAAAGCGGTTACAATGAGCAGTTCTTC
v_gene: TRBV6-6; j_gene: TRBJ2-5; d_gene: TRBD2; abundance: .; CDR3aa: CASSYSTSGGGETQYF; CDR3nt: TGTGCCAGCAGTTACTCGACTAGCGGGGGCGGAGAGACCCAGTACTTC
v_gene: TRBV7-3; j_gene: TRBJ2-1; d_gene: .; abundance: .; CDR3aa: CASSPRTQSYNEQFF; CDR3nt: TGTGCCAGCAGCCCCCGGACCCAGTCCTACAATGAGCAGTTCTTC
v_gene: TRBV7-2; j_gene: TRBJ2-5; d_gene: .; abundance: many; CDR3aa: CASSLSPRETQYF; CDR3nt: TGTGCCAGCAGCTTAAGCCCCAGAGAGACCCAGTACTTC
v_gene: TRBV5-1; j_gene: TRBJ2-5; d_gene: TRBD2; abundance: many; CDR3aa: CASSPTGKRGGETQYF; CDR3nt: TGCGCCAGCAGCCCTACCGGGAAGCGGGGAGGAGAGACCCAGTACTTC
v_gene: TRBV9; j_gene: TRBJ1-2; d_gene: .; abundance: .; CDR3aa: CASSGIREGYGYTF; CDR3nt: TGTGCCAGCAGCGGCATCAGGGAAGGCTATGGCTACACCTTC
v_gene: TRBV6-1; j_gene: TRBJ2-7; d_gene: TRBD1; abundance: .; CDR3aa: CASSLRTGFSYEQYF; CDR3nt: TGTGCCAGCAGTCTTCGGACAGGATTCAGCTACGAGCAGTACTTC
v_gene: TRBV20-1; j_gene: TRBJ2-5; d_gene: .; abundance: .; CDR3aa: CSVVPGNQETQYF; CDR3nt: TGCAGTGTAGTTCCGGGGAACCAAGAGACCCAGTACTTC
v_gene: TRBV6-5; j_gene: TRBJ2-3; d_gene: .; abundance: many; CDR3aa: CASSYSRGPTDTQYF; CDR3nt: TGTGCCAGCAGTTACTCGCGGGGGCCGACAGATACGCAGTATTTT
v_gene: TRBV12-3/TRBV12-4; j_gene: TRBJ2-5; d_gene: TRBD1; abundance: few; CDR3aa: CASRHRGLGQETQYF; CDR3nt: TGTGCCAGCAGGCACAGGGGGTTGGGGCAAGAGACCCAGTACTTC
v_gene: TRBV5-6; j_gene: TRBJ2-6; d_gene: .; abundance: few; CDR3aa: CASSFGTSGANVLTF; CDR3nt: TGTGCCAGCAGCTTCGGGACATCTGGGGCCAACGTCCTGACTTTC
v_gene: TRBV27; j_gene: TRBJ1-5; d_gene: TRBD1; abundance: few; CDR3aa: CASSSRTGGNQPQHF; CDR3nt: TGTGCCAGCAGTTCTCGGACAGGGGGCAATCAGCCCCAGCATTTT
v_gene: TRBV7-2; j_gene: TRBJ2-2; d_gene: .; abundance: .; CDR3aa: CASSAYSGTSGTGELFF; CDR3nt: TGTGCCAGCAGCGCCTACTCCGGGACGAGCGGCACCGGGGAGCTGTTTTTT
v_gene: TRBV29-1; j_gene: TRBJ1-4; d_gene: .; abundance: few; CDR3aa: CSGQKNEKLFF; CDR3nt: TGCAGCGGCCAGAAAAATGAAAAACTGTTTTTT
v_gene: TRBV4-3; j_gene: TRBJ1-3; d_gene: TRBD1; abundance: few; CDR3aa: CASSHRTGAGNTIYF; CDR3nt: TGCGCCAGCAGCCACCGGACAGGGGCTGGAAACACCATATATTTT
v_gene: TRBV6-2/TRBV6-3; j_gene: TRBJ2-3; d_gene: TRBD2; abundance: few; CDR3aa: CASRRTRSLQDTQYF; CDR3nt: TGTGCCAGCAGGAGGACTAGGTCCCTTCAGGATACGCAGTATTTT
v_gene: TRBV27; j_gene: TRBJ2-5; d_gene: .; abundance: many; CDR3aa: CASSPVLAYQETQYF; CDR3nt: TGTGCCAGCAGTCCCGTCCTAGCGTACCAAGAGACCCAGTACTTC
v_gene: TRBV5-1; j_gene: TRBJ1-1; d_gene: .; abundance: many; CDR3aa: CASSLARANTEAFF; CDR3nt: TGCGCCAGCAGCTTGGCCAGAGCGAACACTGAAGCTTTCTTT
v_gene: TRBV11-1; j_gene: TRBJ2-2; d_gene: .; abundance: many; CDR3aa: CASSLSSTGELFF; CDR3nt: TGTGCCAGCAGCTTATCTAGCACCGGGGAGCTGTTTTTT
v_gene: TRBV5-1; j_gene: TRBJ2-7; d_gene: TRBD1; abundance: many; CDR3aa: CASSRDRVSYEQYF; CDR3nt: TGCGCCAGCAGCCGCGACAGGGTTTCCTACGAGCAGTACTTC
v_gene: TRBV29-1; j_gene: TRBJ1-1; d_gene: .; abundance: few; CDR3aa: CSVALIGGARTEAFF; CDR3nt: TGCAGCGTTGCCTTGATTGGGGGGGCGCGGACTGAAGCTTTCTTT
v_gene: TRBV7-2; j_gene: TRBJ2-1; d_gene: .; abundance: few; CDR3aa: CASSLVVYNEQFF; CDR3nt: TGTGCCAGCAGCTTAGTAGTCTACAATGAGCAGTTCTTC
v_gene: TRBV11-2; j_gene: TRBJ1-1; d_gene: .; abundance: .; CDR3aa: CASSLAYGGAFF; CDR3nt: TGTGCCAGCAGCTTAGCTTACGGGGGCGCTTTCTTT
v_gene: TRBV7-6; j_gene: TRBJ2-2; d_gene: TRBD2; abundance: few; CDR3aa: CASSWTSGSLAGELFF; CDR3nt: TGTGCCAGCAGCTGGACTAGCGGGAGTTTGGCCGGGGAGCTGTTTTTT
v_gene: TRBV7-8; j_gene: TRBJ2-2; d_gene: .; abundance: many; CDR3aa: CASSLYQGPTGELFF; CDR3nt: TGTGCCAGCAGCTTATACCAGGGTCCCACCGGGGAGCTGTTTTTT
v_gene: TRBV12-3/TRBV12-4; j_gene: TRBJ2-1; d_gene: .; abundance: many; CDR3aa: CASSIYQTQYNEQFF; CDR3nt: TGTGCCAGCAGTATCTATCAAACCCAATACAATGAGCAGTTCTTC
v_gene: TRBV24-1; j_gene: TRBJ2-7; d_gene: .; abundance: .; CDR3aa: CATSDLRTAPHEQYF; CDR3nt: TGTGCCACCAGTGATTTGAGGACAGCCCCCCACGAGCAGTACTTC
v_gene: TRBV10-3; j_gene: TRBJ2-3; d_gene: .; abundance: many; CDR3aa: CAISERGTDTQYF; CDR3nt: TGTGCCATCAGTGAGCGAGGGACAGATACGCAGTATTTT
v_gene: TRBV6-5; j_gene: TRBJ1-1; d_gene: TRBD1; abundance: few; CDR3aa: CASSYFQGAYTEVFF; CDR3nt: TGTGCCAGCAGTTACTTCCAGGGGGCTTACACTGAAGTTTTCTTT
v_gene: TRBV6-2/TRBV6-3; j_gene: TRBJ2-1; d_gene: .; abundance: .; CDR3aa: CASSYDKLSSYNEQFF; CDR3nt: TGTGCCAGCAGTTACGATAAACTGAGCTCCTACAATGAGCAGTTCTTC
v_gene: TRBV30; j_gene: TRBJ1-1; d_gene: .; abundance: .; CDR3aa: CASEGGPVNTEAFF; CDR3nt: TGTGCCTCCGAGGGAGGGCCCGTGAACACTGAAGCTTTCTTT